These 23 T cell receptor beta chains originate from one sample sequenced in a study of T cells in Graves' hyperthyroidism and ophthalmopathy. RNA transcripts provided the source from which TCR beta CDR3 regions were amplified. When the TCR CDR3 underwent first-round RT-PCR, the HTBI primer set was used. MiXCR was run by TCRdb on the multiplex PCR reads, yielding one entry per CDR3 protein. This sample has almost 600,000 distinct CDR3 sequences, with 35% to 55% found just once. The sample comprised peripheral blood or thyroid tissue (not recorded which). The receptors derive from a young woman with Graves' hyperthyroidism.

This clonotype was seen repeatedly, ten times or more. The chain carries TRBV5-5 and TRBJ1-6, with unresolved D. CDR1 is SGHKS, CDR2 YYEKEE, per germline (reference sequence). There are 13 residues in the CDR3. V was clipped by 4 bases and J by 13 bases, with 15 bases between them. The CDR3: CASSRNGPAPLHF. Here the CDR3 DNA reads TGTGCCAGCAGCCGTAATGGCCCAGCGCCCCTCCACTTT.

In its sample, this clonotype was seen many times. The gene calls are TRBV6-5 and TRBJ2-7, with 9 bases identical to TRBD2. Trimming at V came to 6 bases and at J to 1 base, leaving 10 bases not matched to a gene. Germline V lookup: CDR1 MNHEY, CDR2 SVGAGI. This CDR3 is built from 16 residues. The CDR3 region has the DNA TGTGCCAGCAGAACTTGGACTAGCGCCCTTTCCTACGAGCAGTACTTC. Translating it yields CASRTWTSALSYEQYF.

The chain employs TRBV24-1 and TRBJ2-3, with 7 bases lining up with TRBD2. Germline CDR1 KGHDR, CDR2 SFDVKD. Trimming removed 2 bases from V and 2 bases from J; junction bases left unmatched: 6. This CDR3 contains 16 residues. CDR3 residues: CATSDSLAAATDTQYF. The CDR3 nucleotides are TGTGCCACCAGTGATTCGCTAGCGGCCGCCACAGATACGCAGTATTTT.

This clonotype was counted many times. The rearrangement joins TRBV2 to TRBJ1-5; 7 nucleotides agree with TRBD1. Germline lookup yields CDR1 SNHLY and CDR2 FYNNEI. V shed 2 bases and J 2 bases; nucleotides not matched to a gene: 12. This CDR3 has 18 residues. The CDR3 coding sequence is TGTGCCAGCAGTGAAACCCTACTACAAGGGGGCGGCAATCAGCCCCAGCATTTT. Translation gives CASSETLLQGGGNQPQHF.

This clonotype was counted many times. The V gene is TRBV15, the J gene TRBJ1-2; no definite D call. The V gene's germline CDR1 is LNHNV and CDR2 YYDKDF (reference sequence). Trimming stripped 5 bases from V and 0 bases from J, with 10 bases between. CDR3 size: 14 residues. This CDR3 is CATSPRLANYGYTF. The CDR3 DNA is TGTGCCACCAGCCCTAGATTAGCTAACTATGGCTACACCTTC.

As to this clonotype: At one of its ends the junction is not consistent with the germline gene, which may arise from a read error. The chain combines TRBV10-3 with TRBJ2-3, with a weak D call TRBD2 (5 bases). Germline loops: CDR1 ENHRY, CDR2 SYGVKD. The CDR3 extends over 15 amino acids. The CDR3 nucleotides read TGTGCCATCAGCGAGTCCGGGGTTGGCACAGATACGCAGTATTTT. It encodes CAISESGVGTDTQYF.

This chain's CDR3 is CASSELTGQDSNQPQHF. The DNA of the CDR3 is TGTGCCAGCAGTGAATTAACGGGACAAGATAGCAATCAGCCCCAGCATTTT. The chain recombines TRBV2 with TRBJ1-5; D is possibly TRBD1 (6 bases). V lost 2 bases and J lost 0, with 14 bases in between. This CDR3 region has 17 residues. The V gene's germline CDR1 is SNHLY and CDR2 FYNNEI.

This rearrangement joins TRBV30 to TRBJ2-5, with a possible D match to TRBD2 (6 bases). V lost 4 bases and J 5 bases, leaving 14 bases between the germline ends. Germline-derived CDR1 and CDR2 are GTSNPN and SVGIG (reference sequence). The CDR3 is 13 residues long. The CDR3 bases are TGTGCCTGGATTCGACTTCGGGGGGAGACCCAGTACTTC. Its translation: CAWIRLRGETQYF.

This clonotype was seen at least ten times. The V gene is TRBV20-1, the J gene TRBJ2-6; D is unclear. Trimming stripped 7 bases from V and 0 bases from J, with 4 bases between. The CDR3 runs to 12 residues. In germline, CDR1 is DFQATT, CDR2 SNEGSKA (reference sequence). The CDR3 loop reads CSGLSGANVLTF. CDR3 sequence (DNA): TGCAGTGGACTCTCTGGGGCCAACGTCCTGACTTTC.

J is TRBJ2-3 and V is TRBV7-6; D is uncertain. The germline V and J ends were trimmed by 3 bases and 4 bases, with 8 bases remaining between them. Per germline, CDR1 SGHVS and CDR2 FNYEAQ. The CDR3 is 13 residues long. CDR3 coding DNA: TGTGCCAGCAGCTTTGCTAGGGCAGATACGCAGTATTTT. As protein: CASSFARADTQYF.

This clonotype was counted many times. The chain joins TRBV20-1 to TRBJ1-2; D unclear. The CDR3 is 13 residues long. Trimming took off 1 base at V and 1 base at J, with 7 bases between the two ends. Germline V CDR1 and CDR2: DFQATT, SNEGSKA (reference sequence). Written as DNA, the CDR3 is TGCAGTGCTAGAGGCCAGGATAACTATGGCTACACCTTC. Translated: CSARGQDNYGYTF.

CDR3 protein: CASSAMAGNTGETQYF. The CDR3 nucleotides read TGTGCCAGCAGTGCAATGGCAGGGAACACCGGGGAGACCCAGTACTTC. The chain is built from TRBV6-2 or TRBV6-3 and TRBJ2-5; possibly TRBD1 for D (5 bases). The CDR3 covers 16 residues. V was clipped by 5 bases and J by 5 bases, with 21 bases between them. Germline-derived CDR1 and CDR2 are MNHEY and SVGEGT.

In its sample, this clonotype was seen many times. The chain joins TRBV7-2 to TRBJ2-5; 10 nucleotides line up with TRBD2. The CDR3 is made up of 15 amino acids. V lost 1 base to trimming and J lost 4 bases; unmatched junction nucleotides: 3. Germline V lookup: CDR1 SGHTA, CDR2 FQGNSA. The CDR3 DNA follows: TGTGCCAGCAGCTTAGAAGCGGGAGGGCGAGAGACCCAGTACTTC. Translated: CASSLEAGGRETQYF.

This chain links TRBV7-9 with TRBJ2-2; D unresolved. The CDR3 is made up of 15 amino acids. Germline lookup yields CDR1 SEHNR and CDR2 FQNEAQ (reference sequence). Trimming pared 3 bases from V and 8 bases from J, leaving 16 bases between. In DNA, the CDR3 is TGTGCCAGCAGCTTTGAGGCGCCAGGCTCTGGGGAGCTGTTTTTT. It translates to CASSFEAPGSGELFF.

This clonotype has more than one count but fewer than ten. CDR3 nucleotide sequence: TGTGCCAGCAGACCTTCACAGGGCCTGTTAATATATGGCTACACCTTC. Its translation: CASRPSQGLLIYGYTF. The genes are TRBV6-6 and TRBJ1-2, with D possibly TRBD1 on 6 matching bases. This CDR3 has 16 amino acids. Trimming left V 6 bases short and J 5 bases short, with 22 bases between. The V gene's germline CDR1 is MNHNY and CDR2 SVGAGI (reference sequence).

The table lists this clonotype with a few counts. The gene calls are TRBV20-1 and TRBJ1-1; 7 bases are shared with TRBD1. The CDR3 covers 15 residues. Germline values: CDR1 DFQATT, CDR2 SNEGSKA (reference sequence). The V and J ends lost 5 bases and 4 bases, in that order; junction bases with no gene match: 13. As DNA, the CDR3 is TGCAGTGCTCCCCCCGGAGGCAGGGGGGTCACTGAAGCTTTCTTT. Amino acid sequence: CSAPPGGRGVTEAFF.

This clonotype was seen ten or more times. The chain recombines TRBV15 with TRBJ2-2, with 10 bases lining up with TRBD2. Trimming removed 0 bases from V and 5 bases from J; junction bases left unmatched: 6. From germline, CDR1 is LNHNV and CDR2 YYDKDF (reference sequence). This CDR3 region has 17 residues. The CDR3, as DNA: TGTGCCACCAGCAGAGAGAGGGAACTAGCGGGGACCGGGGAGCTGTTTTTT. This translates into CATSRERELAGTGELFF.

This clonotype was seen more than once but under ten times. The genes are TRBV4-3 and TRBJ2-2; D gene unclear. Germline V lookup: CDR1 LGHNA, CDR2 YSLEER. The V gene lost 0 bases and the J gene lost 1 base, with 6 bases spanning the gap. The CDR3 runs 15 residues. CDR3 sequence reads: CASSQDSLNTGELFF. CDR3 bases: TGCGCCAGCAGCCAAGACAGCTTGAACACCGGGGAGCTGTTTTTT.

The chain uses TRBV12-3 or TRBV12-4 and TRBJ2-5, with TRBD1 identical over 12 bases. CDR3 size: 15 residues. Germline trimming cut 7 bases from V and 5 bases from J; bases unmatched to any gene: 8. The CDR3 DNA reads TGTGCCAGCATCAAGGGACAGGGGGCGCGGGAGACCCAGTACTTC. Protein sequence: CASIKGQGARETQYF.

This chain uses TRBV24-1 with TRBJ1-2, with 7 nucleotides matching TRBD1. This CDR3 is 13 amino acids long. After removal of 10 bases from V and 6 bases from J, the junction contained 10 bases not matched to a gene. The V gene's germline CDR1 is KGHDR and CDR2 SFDVKD. The CDR3 region has the DNA TGTGCCACAAGTCCCGGGACAGAGCATGGCTACACCTTC. The encoded protein is CATSPGTEHGYTF.

This clonotype was recorded at least ten times. This chain connects TRBV5-1 to TRBJ1-1; D uncertain. Germline V gene lookup returns CDR1 SGHRS and CDR2 YFSETQ. The CDR3 runs to 13 residues. The V end was cut by 0 bases, the J end by 8 bases, with 11 bases between. This CDR3 is CASSLAYRGEAFF. The DNA for the CDR3 is TGCGCCAGCAGCTTGGCCTACCGTGGAGAAGCTTTCTTT.

The chain is built from TRBV7-8 and TRBJ2-5, with a possible D match to TRBD2 (6 bases). Between the trimmed V and J ends, which lost 1 base and 3 bases, there was a span of 18 bases. This CDR3 is built from 17 residues. CDR1 SGHVS and CDR2 FQNEAQ come from the germline V gene. The chain's CDR3 is CASSLGRGPGPEETQYF. CDR3 DNA: TGTGCCAGCAGCTTAGGGAGGGGTCCAGGGCCGGAAGAGACCCAGTACTTC.

As to this clonotype: One end of the junction fails to match germline, which may point to a read error. The rearrangement joins TRBV2 to TRBJ2-7; D might be TRBD2 (5 bases). Germline V gives CDR1 SNHLY, CDR2 FYNNEI. This CDR3 spans 13 amino acids. CDR3 protein: CANSPGLYYEQYF. The CDR3 bases are TGTGCCAACAGTCCTGGACTGTACTACGAGCAGTACTTT.